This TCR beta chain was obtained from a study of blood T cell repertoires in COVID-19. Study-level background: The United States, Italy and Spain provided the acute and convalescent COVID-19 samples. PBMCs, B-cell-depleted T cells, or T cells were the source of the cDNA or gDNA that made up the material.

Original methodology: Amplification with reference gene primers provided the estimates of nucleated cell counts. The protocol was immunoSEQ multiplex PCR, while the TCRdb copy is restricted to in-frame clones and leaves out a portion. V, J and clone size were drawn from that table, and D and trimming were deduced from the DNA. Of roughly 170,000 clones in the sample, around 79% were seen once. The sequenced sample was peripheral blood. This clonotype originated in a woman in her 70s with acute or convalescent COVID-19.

The CDR3 region has the DNA TGTGCCAGCAGCCCCACAGGGGAAGTTGAAAAACTGTTTTTT. Translating it yields CASSPTGEVEKLFF. The chain links TRBV9 to TRBJ1-4; 7 bases agree with TRBD1. Germline CDR1 SGDLS, CDR2 YYNGEE. With 4 bases clipped from V and 7 bases from J, the junction kept 7 bases outside the gene matches. This CDR3 comprises 14 residues.